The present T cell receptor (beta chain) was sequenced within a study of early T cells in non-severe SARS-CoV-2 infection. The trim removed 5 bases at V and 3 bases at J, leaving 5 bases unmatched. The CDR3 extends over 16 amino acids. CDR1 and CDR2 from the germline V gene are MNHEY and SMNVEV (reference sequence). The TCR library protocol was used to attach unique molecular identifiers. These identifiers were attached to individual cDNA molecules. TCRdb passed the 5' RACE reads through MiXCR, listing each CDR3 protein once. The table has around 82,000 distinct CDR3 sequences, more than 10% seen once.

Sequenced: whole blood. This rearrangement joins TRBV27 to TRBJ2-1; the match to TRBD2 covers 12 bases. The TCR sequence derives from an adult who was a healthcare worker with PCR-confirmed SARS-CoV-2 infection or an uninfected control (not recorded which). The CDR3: CASSMGLAGFYNEQFF. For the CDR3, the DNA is TGTGCCAGCAGTATGGGACTAGCGGGTTTCTACAATGAGCAGTTCTTC.